This is a list of T cell receptor beta chains from one sample in a study of shared clonotypes between healthy human individuals. Sequenced by immunoSEQ multiplex PCR; TCRdb stores in-frame clones only, minus some. The table shows about 380,000 clones, with 90% to 97% occurring only once. Sequenced: memory CD8+ T cells sorted from blood. Receptors originate from a man aged 25 to 40 in good health. Each CDR3 is given with its conserved first and last residue. The D gene is left open where the match is weak. Expanded clones are given a class, and other clones once, few, many or no size at all.

D gene | J gene | V gene | clone size | CDR3 length | CDR3 DNA | CDR3 protein
TRBD2 | TRBJ2-7 | TRBV10-3 | few | 13 | TGTGCCATCAGTGGGACTAGCGGGAGCGAGCAGTACTTC | CAISGTSGSEQYF
. | TRBJ2-1 | TRBV5-1 | . | 12 | TGCGCCAGCAGGACAGGATACAATGAGCAGTTCTTC | CASRTGYNEQFF
TRBD1 | TRBJ2-7 | TRBV6-5 | . | 14 | TGTGCCAGCAGTTACCACGCAGGGGGCTACGAGCAGTACTTC | CASSYHAGGYEQYF
TRBD2 | TRBJ2-1 | TRBV5-4 | . | 15 | TGTGCCAGCAGCTTGTCATCTAGCGGGAGGAATGAGCAGTTCTTC | CASSLSSSGRNEQFF
TRBD1 | TRBJ1-3 | TRBV2 | . | 15 | TGTGCCAGCGGAGGGACAGCGAGCTCTGGAAACACCATATATTTT | CASGGTASSGNTIYF
. | TRBJ1-4 | TRBV23-1 | . | 10 | TGCGCCAGCAGCCCCCACCCCCGGGTTTTT | CASSPHPRVF
TRBD1 | TRBJ2-6 | TRBV19 | . | 18 | TGTGCCAGTAGTATAGACGGGACAGCCCGCACGTGGGCCAACGTCCTGACTTTC | CASSIDGTARTWANVLTF
. | TRBJ1-1 | TRBV5-1 | . | 14 | TGCGCCAGCAGCCCTATCCCCGGTAACACTGAAGCTTTCTTT | CASSPIPGNTEAFF
. | TRBJ2-7 | TRBV6-5 | . | 14 | TGTGCCAGCAGTTACTTGGCGGGACACTACGAGCAGTACTTC | CASSYLAGHYEQYF
TRBD2 | TRBJ2-7 | TRBV10-2 | . | 16 | TGCGCCAGCAGTCCGGGGAGCCTAGCGGGCACCTACGAGCAGTACTTC | CASSPGSLAGTYEQYF
TRBD2 | TRBJ2-1 | TRBV5-4 | . | 15 | TGTGCCAGCCTTAAACCGGGACTAGCGACCAATGAGCAGTTCTTC | CASLKPGLATNEQFF
. | TRBJ2-3 | TRBV7-9 | . | 13 | TGTGCCAGCAGCCATGCCCGTAGAGATACGCAGTATTTT | CASSHARRDTQYF
. | TRBJ1-1 | TRBV27 | . | 14 | TGTGCCAGCAGTTTATGGCCGGGGTACACTGAAGCTTTCTTT | CASSLWPGYTEAFF
. | TRBJ1-5 | TRBV30 | . | 13 | TGTGCCTGGAATAGGGGTAGCAATCAGCCCCAGCATTTT | CAWNRGSNQPQHF